Listed here are 2 T cell receptor beta chains from one sample, sequenced in a study of shared clonotypes between healthy human individuals. The data were produced by immunoSEQ multiplex PCR, yet TCRdb's version contains in-frame clones alone and is incomplete. The sample has over a million clones, 78% seen once. The sample taken for sequencing was memory CD4+ T cells from PBMCs. Subset indicated: CD45RA-negative fraction. Receptors were obtained from a man aged 18 to 35 in good health. Some clones in this sample may be carry-over from other donors' samples.

This chain uses TRBV5-1 with TRBJ1-4; D may be TRBD1 (6 bases). CDR3 size: 14 residues. CDR1 and CDR2 (germline): SGHRS, YFSETQ. Trimming stripped 7 bases from V and 7 bases from J, with 17 bases between. CDR3 loop: CASSWGAGSEKLFF. In DNA form, the CDR3 reads TGCGCCAGCTCATGGGGGGCAGGGAGTGAAAAACTGTTTTTT.

CDR3 protein: CSVEASTHTDTQYF. The DNA for the CDR3 is TGCAGCGTTGAGGCATCCACGCACACAGATACGCAGTATTTT. The chain uses TRBV29-1 and TRBJ2-3; D is undetermined. Germline-derived CDR1 and CDR2 are SQVTM and ANQGSEA. This CDR3 spans 14 amino acids. V was cut by 3 bases and J by 2 bases, with 12 bases left in between.